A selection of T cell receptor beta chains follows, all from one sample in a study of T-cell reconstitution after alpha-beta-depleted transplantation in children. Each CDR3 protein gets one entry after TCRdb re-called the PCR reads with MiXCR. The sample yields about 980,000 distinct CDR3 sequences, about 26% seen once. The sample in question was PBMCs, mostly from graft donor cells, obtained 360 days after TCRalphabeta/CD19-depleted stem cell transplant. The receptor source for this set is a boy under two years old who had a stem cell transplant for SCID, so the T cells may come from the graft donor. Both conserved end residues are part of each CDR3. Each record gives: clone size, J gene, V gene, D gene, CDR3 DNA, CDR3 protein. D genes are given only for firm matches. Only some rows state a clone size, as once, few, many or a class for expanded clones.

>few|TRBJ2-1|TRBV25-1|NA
TGTGCCAGCAGTATGACAGTCGCATCTCACAATGAGCAGTTCTTC
CASSMTVASHNEQFF
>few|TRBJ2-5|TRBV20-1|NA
TGCAGTGCTACCGGCGTGGGTCAAGAGACCCAGTACTTC
CSATGVGQETQYF
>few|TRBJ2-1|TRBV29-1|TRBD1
TGCAGCCCGAAGACAGGGTACAATGAGCAGTTCTTC
CSPKTGYNEQFF
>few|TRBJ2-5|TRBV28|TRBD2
TGTGCCAGCTCCCTCACCGTAGCGGGGGGGATACAAGAGACCCAGTACTTC
CASSLTVAGGIQETQYF
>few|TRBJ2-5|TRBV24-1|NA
TGTGCCACCAGTGATTCGTGGGGGACCGAAGAGACCCAGTACTTC
CATSDSWGTEETQYF
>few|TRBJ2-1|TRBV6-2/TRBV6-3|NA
TGTGCCAGCAGCCGATCGCCTGGCGGGCGTCTGAGCTCCTACAATGAGCAGTTCTTC
CASSRSPGGRLSSYNEQFF
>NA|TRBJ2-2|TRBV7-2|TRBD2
TGTGCCAGCAGCTTACCCGGGGGGGCTGGCACCGGGGAGCTGTTTTTT
CASSLPGGAGTGELFF
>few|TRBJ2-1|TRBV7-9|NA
TGTGCCAGCAGCCCCGTGGATCTCCCCTACAATGAGCAGTTCTTC
CASSPVDLPYNEQFF
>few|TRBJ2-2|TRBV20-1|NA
TGCAGTGCTGCGACGGACACCGGGGAGCTGTTTTTT
CSAATDTGELFF
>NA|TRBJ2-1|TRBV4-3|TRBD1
TGCGCCAGCAGCCCCACGACGGGACAGGGCCTATACAATGAGCAGTTCTTC
CASSPTTGQGLYNEQFF
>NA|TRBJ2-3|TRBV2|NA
TGTGCCAGCAGTGAAAGGTTTAGTCGCACAGATACGCAGTATTTT
CASSERFSRTDTQYF
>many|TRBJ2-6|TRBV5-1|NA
TGCGCCAGCAGCTTAGGGGCTGCTGGGGCCAACGTCCTGACTTTC
CASSLGAAGANVLTF
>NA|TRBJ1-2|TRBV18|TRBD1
TGTGCCAGCTCACCACCGGGGGGACAGGGAAGAGGCTACACCTTC
CASSPPGGQGRGYTF
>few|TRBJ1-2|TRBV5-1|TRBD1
TGCGCCAGCAGCACGGACAGGCGTAACTATGGCTACACCTTC
CASSTDRRNYGYTF
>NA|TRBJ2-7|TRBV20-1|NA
TGCAGTGCTAGAGATGCAGGGACGATTTACGAGCAGTACTTC
CSARDAGTIYEQYF
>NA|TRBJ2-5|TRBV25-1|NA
TGTGCCAGCAGTCCCCCCAGGGGACTGGGGCGAACCCAGTACTTC
CASSPPRGLGRTQYF
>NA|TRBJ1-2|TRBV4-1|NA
TGCGCCAGCAGCCAAGATCTGGCCCTCAACTATGGCTACACCTTC
CASSQDLALNYGYTF
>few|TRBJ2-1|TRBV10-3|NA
TGTGCCATCAGTGAGCAGAAGTACAATGAGCAGTTCTTC
CAISEQKYNEQFF
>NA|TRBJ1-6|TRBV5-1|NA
TGCGCCAGCAGCCTGGGTGAAGGGTATTCACCCCTCCACTTT
CASSLGEGYSPLHF
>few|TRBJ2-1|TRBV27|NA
TGTGCCAGCAGTTTATCAGCCGCAACAGGGAGGAATGAGCAGTTCTTC
CASSLSAATGRNEQFF
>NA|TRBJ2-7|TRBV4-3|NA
TGCGCCAGCAGCCAGCGCGAGGATCCCTACGAGCAGTACTTC
CASSQREDPYEQYF
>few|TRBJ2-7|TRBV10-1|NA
TGCGCCAGCAGCGCGACGGCCGGGTCCAAATCCTACGAGCAGTACTTC
CASSATAGSKSYEQYF
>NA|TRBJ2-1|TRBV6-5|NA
TGTGCCAGCAGTTACTCACCAGCTTACAATGAGCAGTTCTTC
CASSYSPAYNEQFF
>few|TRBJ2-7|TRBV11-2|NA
TGTGCCAGCAGTCCAACTGCCGGGACAAAATACGAGCAGTACTTC
CASSPTAGTKYEQYF
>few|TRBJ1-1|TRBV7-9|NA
TGTGCCAGCAGCTTAGGGGCCACAGGGAGGGCGAACACTGAAGCTTTCTTT
CASSLGATGRANTEAFF
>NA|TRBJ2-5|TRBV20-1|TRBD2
TGCAGCGCTTTGTCGGGAGGGCAAGAGACCCAGTACTTC
CSALSGGQETQYF
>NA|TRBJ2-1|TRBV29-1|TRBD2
TGCAGCGCCATTGGATGGACTAGCGGGGGGACTACTTACAATGAGCAGTTCTTC
CSAIGWTSGGTTYNEQFF
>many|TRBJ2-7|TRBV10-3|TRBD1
TGTGCCATCAGTCCAGAAGGCGGGACAGGACGCTACGAGCAGTACTTC
CAISPEGGTGRYEQYF
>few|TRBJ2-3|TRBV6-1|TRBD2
TGTGCCACATCTAGCGGGCTTAGCACAGATACGCAGTATTTT
CATSSGLSTDTQYF
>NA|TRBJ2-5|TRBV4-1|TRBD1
TGCGCCAGCAGCCAAACGGACAGGGATGAGACCCAGTACTTC
CASSQTDRDETQYF
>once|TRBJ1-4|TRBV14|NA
TGTGCCAGCAGCCGTCCCGGGTCTGAAAAACTGTTTTTT
CASSRPGSEKLFF